The rows below give T cell receptor beta chains drawn from one sample of a study of cytotoxic CD8 clonotypes in ibrutinib-treated CLL. The protocol was immunoSEQ multiplex PCR, while the TCRdb copy is restricted to in-frame clones and leaves out a portion. Of 35,000 or so clones listed, 65% to 75% are singletons. This material consisted of PBMCs, taken at disease progression, from a patient treated with ibrutinib. Receptors were obtained from a human donor with chronic lymphocytic leukemia. CDR3s include the opening cysteine and the closing phenylalanine or tryptophan.

cdr3_aa,v_call,j_call
CASSPLPQLVYEQFF,TRBV7-8,TRBJ2-1
CASSVQGVYQPQHF,TRBV2,TRBJ1-5
CASSLTGDPYFHYNSPLHF,TRBV5-4,TRBJ1-6
CASSPVSMTEQFF,TRBV11-2,TRBJ2-1
CASSNDLRGEQYF,TRBV7-6,TRBJ2-7
CASRPESDRDTEAFF,TRBV7-9,TRBJ1-1
CSVREGGTEAFF,TRBV29-1,TRBJ1-1
CASSERAGGGEQYF,TRBV6-1,TRBJ2-7
CATSRVGPANYGYTF,TRBV15,TRBJ1-2
CANQKAENTEAFF,TRBV2,TRBJ1-1
CASRTSGGTDTQYF,TRBV27,TRBJ2-3
CASSFSGGYNEQFF,TRBV19,TRBJ2-1
CASSMGVRPQHF,TRBV19,TRBJ1-5
CASSGSGQGPYEQYF,TRBV5-5,TRBJ2-7
CASRPSTADYGYTF,TRBV5-1,TRBJ1-2
CASIPHLDRGENTIYF,TRBV10-1,TRBJ1-3
CASSERPGGEAFF,TRBV6-1,TRBJ1-1
CASKRGSWNTGELFF,TRBV2,TRBJ2-2
CASSPLGGTYNEQFF,TRBV5-1,TRBJ2-1
CASSKEGDQPQHF,TRBV11-2,TRBJ1-5
CASSHKAGGRGELFF,TRBV9,TRBJ2-2
CASRLEAEAFF,TRBV6-5,TRBJ1-1
CASSRGLAGGGDTQYF,TRBV6-6,TRBJ2-3
CASSLGKGGYTF,TRBV6-6,TRBJ1-2
CASSPQSRLGGYTF,TRBV28,TRBJ1-2
CASSGDGGTEAFF,TRBV2,TRBJ1-1
CASSGDWGSVSGYTF,TRBV5-4,TRBJ1-2
CASSRTAGGLASSGNTIYF,TRBV5-1,TRBJ1-3
CASSLALAGATTTERQYF,TRBV5-1,TRBJ2-7
CASSRTSGGHNTGELFF,TRBV5-5,TRBJ2-2
CASSESPGTSGDF,TRBV2,TRBJ2-7
CASSPRGSYGYTF,TRBV9,TRBJ1-2
CASSPDKGRTEAFF,TRBV6-1,TRBJ1-1
CASSLASGTGVTETQYF,TRBV7-8,TRBJ2-5
CASSRPGVGGTEAFF,TRBV28,TRBJ1-1
CASSHLGGQGGRYEAFF,TRBV19,TRBJ1-1
CASSLHREANYGYTF,TRBV6-5,TRBJ1-2
CASSSLTGSFTEAFF,TRBV11-2,TRBJ1-1
CASSLALDLGGGEQFF,TRBV7-8,TRBJ2-1
CASRTGTENYGYTF,TRBV2,TRBJ1-2
CASSQGTATNEKLFF,TRBV28,TRBJ1-4
CASSYSGGDGCTF,TRBV6-6,TRBJ1-2
CASSLDRVNEQFF,TRBV11-3,TRBJ2-1
CASSSRTETDGYTF,TRBV5-4,TRBJ1-2
CASSLDRETQYF,TRBV5-4,TRBJ2-5
CASSLGAPVYGYTF,TRBV5-6,TRBJ1-2